The 11 T cell receptor beta chains given below trace back to one sample, sequenced in a study of cytomegalovirus exposure and HLA in healthy donors (dated 2017 in TCRdb). The library was obtained by the immunoSEQ multiplex PCR assay. A mixture of 60 forward primers for TCR Vbeta segments and 13 reverse primers for TCR Jbeta segments was used in the multiplex PCR. In its TCRdb copy, this immuneACCESS table keeps in-frame sequences only and misses some clones. Where compared with another copy, unresolved V genes explain less than half of these, and the others have no known cause. Here the sample has some 190,000 clones; around three quarters occur a single time. The biggest ten clones account for roughly an eighth of the sample. Material for sequencing was PBMCs. Source of these receptors: a young woman in good health and CMV-seropositive.

V usage is TRBV5-4 and J usage is TRBJ2-5, with 12 nucleotides matching TRBD2. V shed 4 bases, J shed 5 bases, and the junction held 9 bases outside the gene matches. The CDR3 sequence is 16 residues long. Per the germline V gene, CDR1 is SGHNT and CDR2 is YYREEE (reference sequence). The DNA of the CDR3 is TGTGCCAGCAGCGTCAGACTAGCGGGAGTAGGTGAGACCCAGTACTTC. It encodes CASSVRLAGVGETQYF.

This chain connects TRBV6-1 to TRBJ2-3; 8 nucleotides line up with TRBD2. The CDR3 length is 12 residues. J was trimmed by 6 bases and V by 8 bases; bases with no gene match: 4. CDR1 and CDR2 (germline): MNHNS, SASEGT. The CDR3, as DNA: TGTGCCAGCCGGGGGGGTCGGGATACGCAGTATTTT. Encoded protein: CASRGGRDTQYF.

V is TRBV27 and J is TRBJ2-1, with 9 bases that match TRBD2. CDR1 MNHEY and CDR2 SMNVEV come from the germline V gene (reference sequence). Trimming took 5 bases from V and 7 from J; bases not matched to a gene: 9. There are 15 residues in the CDR3. The CDR3 loop reads CASSTRGGLPNEQFF. The CDR3 DNA is TGTGCCAGCAGTACGCGGGGGGGCCTTCCAAATGAGCAGTTCTTC.

V gene TRBV6-5 combines with J gene TRBJ2-1, with TRBD1 matching 8 bases. The V gene end was trimmed by 5 bases and the J gene end by 5 bases; junction bases not matched to a gene: 5. Germline CDR1 MNHEY, CDR2 SVGAGI. CDR3 length: 14 amino acids. CDR3 DNA sequence: TGTGCCAGCAGTGAAACGACAGGGGACAATGAGCAGTTCTTC. Translation gives CASSETTGDNEQFF.

V is TRBV28 and J is TRBJ2-7; D is perhaps TRBD2 (5 bases). V was clipped by 10 bases and J by 0 bases, with 16 bases between them. Germline CDR1 reads MDHEN; CDR2 reads SYDVKM. The CDR3 sequence is 14 residues long. The CDR3 region is CATGRRPISYEQYF. The CDR3 bases are TGTGCCACGGGTAGGAGGCCGATCTCCTACGAGCAGTACTTC.

This chain joins TRBV5-1 and TRBJ2-4; 7 nucleotides match TRBD1. V lost 2 bases, J lost 0 bases, and 5 bases stayed unmatched. The CDR3 length is 16 residues. Germline CDR1 is SGHRS and CDR2 is YFSETQ. The CDR3 reads CASSLRQGEAKNIQYF. For the CDR3, the DNA is TGCGCCAGCAGCTTAAGACAGGGCGAAGCCAAAAACATTCAGTACTTC.

The rearrangement joins TRBV29-1 to TRBJ2-1; D is perhaps TRBD2 (6 bases). The V gene's germline CDR1 is SQVTM and CDR2 ANQGSEA. V lost 4 bases, J lost 6 bases, and 10 bases lay in between. This CDR3 spans 12 amino acids. The CDR3 DNA reads as TGCAGCGTTGTATCGGGGGTCAATGAGCAGTTCTTC. Amino acid sequence: CSVVSGVNEQFF.

V usage is TRBV11-2 and J usage is TRBJ1-2, with 10 bases lining up with TRBD1. CDR3 length equals 15 residues. Germline CDR1 and CDR2: SGHAT and FQNNGV. With V trimmed by 8 bases and J by 8 bases, 14 bases remained unmatched. The CDR3 bases are TGTGCCAGCCGTAGTCCTGGGACAGGGGTACGAGGCTACACCTTC. It translates to CASRSPGTGVRGYTF.

This rearrangement joins TRBV7-2 to TRBJ2-1, with D tentatively TRBD2 (6 bases). V was pared by 0 bases and J by 2 bases, with 11 bases between. This CDR3 is 16 amino acids long. In germline, CDR1 is SGHTA, CDR2 FQGNSA. The CDR3 DNA is TGTGCCAGCAGCTTAGCTTCGGGAGCGGCCTACAATGAGCAGTTCTTC. As protein: CASSLASGAAYNEQFF. The whole variable domain, remainder taken from reference TRBV7-2 and TRBJ2-1, is GAGVSQSPSNKVTEKGKDVELRCDPISGHTALYWYRQSLGQGLEFLIYFQGNSAPDKSGLPSDRFSAERTGGSVSTLTIQRTQQEDSAVYLCASSLASGAAYNEQFFGPGTRLTVL.

The chain couples TRBV5-1 to TRBJ2-1; 9 bases agree with TRBD2. The ends lost 4 bases at V and 5 bases at J; junction bases unmatched: 4. This CDR3 has 14 amino acids. The germline CDR1 and CDR2 sequences are SGHRS and YFSETQ. The CDR3 DNA reads TGCGCCAGCAGCGCGGGACTAGCAGACAATGAGCAGTTCTTC. This codes for CASSAGLADNEQFF.

The chain is built from TRBV30 and TRBJ2-7; 14 bases are a match to TRBD2. CDR1 is GTSNPN, CDR2 SVGIG, per germline (reference sequence). The V gene end was trimmed by 3 bases and the J gene end by 9 bases; junction bases not matched to a gene: 10. The CDR3 covers 15 residues. Written as DNA, the CDR3 is TGTGCCTGGAGGGTAAGGGGACTAGCGGGGGACGGGCAGTACTTC. Its protein is CAWRVRGLAGDGQYF. Full variable domain (rest looked up from reference TRBV30 and TRBJ2-7): SQTIHQWPATLVQPVGSPLSLECTVEGTSNPNLYWYRQAAGRGLQLLFYSVGIGQISSEVPQNLSASRPQDRQFILSSKKLLLSDSGFYLCAWRVRGLAGDGQYFGPGTRLTVT.